This T cell receptor (beta chain) was sequenced for a study of cytomegalovirus exposure and HLA in healthy donors. General study results and limits: V- and J-gene trimming of TCR beta was linked (in a later analysis) to a missense DCLRE1C variant.

The germline CDR1 and CDR2 sequences are SQVTM and ANQGSEA. The CDR3 has 14 residues. Trimming took off 7 bases at V and 0 bases at J, with 15 bases between the two ends. Details on this clone: Its antigen is not identified.

Vbeta (60) and Jbeta (13) primers were used in the PCR. Produced via immunoSEQ multiplex PCR; TCRdb's table is partial and in-frame only. The sample lists 150,000 to 200,000 clones; roughly 87% were seen once. The rearrangement links TRBV29-1 to TRBJ1-1; D might be TRBD1 (6 bases). The receptor's source is a man in his forties or fifties in good health and CMV-seropositive. Sequences were obtained from PBMCs. The CDR3 coding sequence is TGCAGCGCAAGGGGGGGGCTTATGAACACTGAAGCTTTCTTT. Its translation is CSARGGLMNTEAFF.